The rows below give T cell receptor beta chains drawn from one sample of a study of cytomegalovirus exposure and HLA in healthy donors. Profiled with immunoSEQ multiplex PCR; TCRdb holds only in-frame clones, not every one. Across just over 20,000 clones, the top ten clones capture 20% to 25% of the sample. The material sequenced was PBMCs. These receptors all come from a man between 60 and 70 years old in good health and CMV-seropositive. Both conserved end residues are part of each CDR3. A D gene is named only where the DNA matches it firmly. Rows may omit the clone size; those that give it use once, few, many or a size class.

clone_size | j_call | v_call | d_call | cdr3_aa | cdr3_nt
. | TRBJ2-7 | TRBV29-1 | . | CSVRGSSYEQYF | TGCAGCGTTCGGGGATCAAGCTACGAGCAGTACTTC
medium-sized | TRBJ2-5 | TRBV6-1 | . | CASSEERLQETQYF | TGTGCCAGCAGTGAAGAGAGACTACAAGAGACCCAGTACTTC
. | TRBJ2-6 | TRBV9 | . | CASSVGKGVSDSGANVLTF | TGTGCCAGCAGCGTAGGAAAGGGGGTCTCTGATTCTGGGGCCAACGTCCTGACTTTC
. | TRBJ1-1 | TRBV6-5 | TRBD1 | CASRHERQGSTEDFF | TGTGCCAGCAGACACGAAAGACAGGGATCCACTGAAGATTTCTTT
. | TRBJ1-1 | TRBV7-9 | . | CASSLQKNTEAFF | TGTGCCAGCAGCTTACAGAAAAACACTGAAGCTTTCTTT
. | TRBJ1-2 | TRBV18 | TRBD1 | CASSQTGAIYGYTF | TGTGCCAGCTCACAAACAGGGGCGATCTATGGCTACACCTTC
. | TRBJ2-1 | TRBV27 | TRBD2 | CASGTRGRLNNEQFF | TGTGCCAGCGGGACTAGGGGGAGATTGAACAATGAGCAGTTCTTC
. | TRBJ1-2 | TRBV30 | . | CAWNQADGYTF | TGTGCCTGGAACCAGGCTGATGGCTACACCTTC
. | TRBJ2-1 | TRBV6-6 | TRBD1 | CASTHGDREFF | TGTGCCAGCACCCACGGAGACAGGGAATTCTTC
. | TRBJ2-7 | TRBV6-6 | TRBD2 | CASSSPPSGRDEQYF | TGTGCCAGCAGTTCCCCCCCTAGCGGGAGGGATGAGCAGTACTTC
. | TRBJ2-5 | TRBV5-1 | . | CASSLDGEKTQYF | TGCGCCAGCAGCTTGGACGGGGAAAAGACCCAGTACTTC
. | TRBJ2-7 | TRBV30 | TRBD1 | CAWSQDRGSEQYF | TGTGCCTGGAGCCAGGACAGGGGTAGCGAGCAGTACTTC
. | TRBJ1-1 | TRBV29-1 | TRBD1 | CSVRPRQGGMNTEAFF | TGCAGCGTTCGCCCTAGGCAGGGGGGCATGAACACTGAAGCTTTCTTT
. | TRBJ1-5 | TRBV19 | . | CASSIQGRNQPQHF | TGTGCCAGTAGTATCCAGGGAAGGAATCAGCCCCAGCATTTT
. | TRBJ1-2 | TRBV5-6 | . | CVSSAIDYGYTF | TGTGTCAGCAGCGCTATAGACTATGGCTACACCTTC
. | TRBJ2-2 | TRBV28 | TRBD1 | CASSRTGTGNTGELFF | TGTGCCAGCAGTCGCACCGGGACAGGGAACACCGGGGAGCTGTTTTTT
. | TRBJ1-5 | TRBV6-1 | . | CASSRAVGQPQHF | TGTGCCAGCAGCAGGGCGGTGGGTCAGCCCCAGCATTTT
. | TRBJ2-3 | TRBV30 | TRBD2 | CAWSSGRAASTDTQYF | TGTGCCTGGTCTAGCGGGAGGGCGGCCAGCACAGATACGCAGTATTTT
. | TRBJ1-3 | TRBV5-1 | . | CASSLASGGNTIYF | TGCGCCAGCAGCTTGGCCTCGGGGGGAAACACCATATATTTT
. | TRBJ1-2 | TRBV5-6 | . | CASSLFDSYGYTF | TGTGCCAGCAGCTTGTTCGACAGCTATGGCTACACCTTC
. | TRBJ1-4 | TRBV5-1 | . | CASSLDSQKLFF | TGCGCCAGCAGCTTGGACAGTCAAAAACTGTTTTTT
. | TRBJ2-7 | TRBV5-6 | TRBD2 | CASSTTSKSYEQYF | TGTGCCAGCAGCACGACTAGCAAATCCTACGAGCAGTACTTC
. | TRBJ1-3 | TRBV5-6 | TRBD1 | CASSRTGGENTIYF | TGTGCCAGCAGCAGGACAGGGGGCGAAAACACCATATATTTT